The next 3 T cell receptor beta chains were all read from a single sample in a study of blood T cell repertoires in COVID-19. TCRdb's copy holds only in-frame clones and misses some; the assay was immunoSEQ multiplex PCR. The data contain about 55,000 clones, approximately 80% of them seen just once; the ten biggest clones take up roughly 6.4%. Sample: peripheral blood. The receptor set was obtained from a human donor in a cohort sampled during active or convalescent COVID-19.

This clone has ten or more counts. The chain couples TRBV18 to TRBJ2-3; possible D gene TRBD1, 6 bases. The V end lost 3 bases, the J end lost 5 bases, and 12 bases lay between the germline ends. CDR1 is KGHSH, CDR2 LQKENI, per germline. The CDR3 totals 14 residues. CDR3 in amino acids: CASSPMGAGDTQYF. CDR3 DNA sequence: TGTGCCAGCTCACCGATGGGGGCGGGAGATACGCAGTATTTT. The full variable domain, in which reference TRBV18 and TRBJ2-3 provide the parts outside the CDR3, is NAGVMQNPRHLVRRRGQEARLRCSPMKGHSHVYWYRQLPEEGLKFMVYLQKENIIDESGMPKERFSAEFPKEGPSILRIQQVVRGDSAAYFCASSPMGAGDTQYFGPGTRLTVL.

This clone was counted a single time. The chain links TRBV25-1 to TRBJ2-3; 10 bases agree with TRBD2. In germline, CDR1 is MGHDK, CDR2 SYGVNS. The CDR3 is made up of 17 amino acids. J lost 6 bases, V lost 1 base, and 10 bases had no gene match. CDR3 loop: CASSESGLAARSDTQYF. CDR3 in DNA: TGTGCCAGCAGTGAATCAGGACTAGCGGCCCGGTCGGATACGCAGTATTTT.

V is TRBV7-2 and J is TRBJ1-6; 7 bases match TRBD1. After removal of 2 bases from V and 7 bases from J, the junction contained 8 bases not matched to a gene. The CDR3 length is 16 residues. CDR1 is SGHTA, CDR2 FQGNSA, per germline. CDR3 protein: CASSLREGARNSPLHF. DNA for the CDR3: TGTGCCAGCAGCTTACGAGAGGGGGCAAGGAATTCACCCCTCCACTTT.